This TCR beta chain was obtained from a study of cytomegalovirus exposure and HLA in healthy donors (dated by TCRdb to 2016 to 2017). At the level of the whole study: According to an earlier analysis of a few hundred of the donors, about 179 million T cells yielded 90 million to 130 million unique TCR beta sequences and about 300 Gb of sequence data. An early release that covered approximately 600 HLA-typed donors contained about 290 gigabases of sequencing data and some 87 million unique TCR sequences. The genetic ancestry cluster associated with self-reported Caucasian donors included over 80% of the 398 genotyped donors. The aim of the study was to test whether cataloging public T cell receptors could identify signatures of past pathogen exposure. The T cell repertoires of 700 or so subjects were profiled by immunosequencing and related to cytomegalovirus serostatus. In addition to the first cohort of roughly 670 subjects, a separate validation cohort of approximately 110 different subjects was used. To predict cytomegalovirus infection status, the study combined high-throughput TCR immunosequencing, statistical association of individual TCRs with disease status, and machine learning. In a later analysis, previously published TCR beta repertoires from more than 500 donors were re-analyzed and high-resolution HLA genotyping was added so that TCR occurrence patterns could be studied. The later analysis used no new phenotypic data to find candidate immune exposures, relying instead on TCR beta sequences and their occurrence across donors. To decide whether each TCR beta V gene segment behaved as functional or pseudogenic, an earlier analysis of some 600 of the donors relied on high-throughput TCR beta sequencing. Donor age, sex, ethnicity and CMV serostatus were collected together with the repertoire data. Genome-wide SNP genotypes for about 65% of the 666 donors were used in a later genetic analysis, which treated that subset as a discovery cohort. Every repertoire in the discovery cohort had been generated on one and the same sequencing platform. HLA typing included class I and class II loci at four-digit resolution. Typing coverage varied by locus: roughly 629-640 donors for A, B, C, DRB1 and DQB1; approximately 560 for DQA1; 600 to 610 for DPA1; more than 450 for DPB1. Because of strong linkage in the cohort, roughly five DR-DQ haplotypes were treated as single units for association and clustering. Among 398 genotyped donors of the cohort, an average of 235,054 unique TCR beta nucleotide sequences were sequenced per donor, roughly 18% of them non-productive. What the study reported, not specific to this receptor: V-gene and J-gene trimming of TCR beta chains was associated with a missense DCLRE1C variant in a later genetic analysis, and the association was replicated in an independent cohort. The study listed approximately 160 TCR beta chains as associated with cytomegalovirus. In vitro tests confirmed that three of the cytomegalovirus-associated TCR beta chains recognize cytomegalovirus antigens. A further reported finding was that TCR beta sequences accurately predicted the HLA-A and HLA-B alleles for most subjects in the first cohort. Roughly uniform sequencing depth across donors was assumed in presence/absence analyses, although this assumption may not hold. In a later analysis, most CMV-associated TCR beta chains were found to appear HLA-restricted, with HLA associations seemingly driven largely by CMV exposure. Correlated functional status among segregating V segments might reflect linkage disequilibrium, but an unknown experimental factor could not be ruled out. In a later analysis, 15,000 to 20,000 TCR beta sequences were associated with specific HLA alleles at a false discovery rate of 0.05. When HLA alleles, especially DR and DQ, strongly co-occurred, attributing TCR associations to individual alleles was difficult. In a later genetic analysis, fewer N-insertions in productive TCRs were reported among donors in an Asian-associated ancestry cluster than the roughly 700-donor mean. In a later analysis, TCR association rates were found to vary across HLA loci, with the most associated TCRs seen for DRB1 alleles and the fewest for HLA-C alleles. Most TCR sequences were observed very rarely across donors, whereas some public TCRs were present in many individuals. In a later analysis, HLA-associated TCR beta chains were found to be more clonally expanded and to have lower generation probabilities than equally common non-associated chains. The classifier was reported to diagnose cytomegalovirus status with high specificity and sensitivity in both the original and validation cohorts. The authors suggested that the approach could potentially be extended to other disease states and immunological phenotypes. Because HLA typing was unavailable for some donors at each locus, only the typed subset was used in association tests. In an earlier analysis of 587 of the donors, most TCR beta V segments were observed in productive rearrangements about 90% or about 30% of the time, broadly matching IMGT annotations. For the cohort, immune exposure information was limited to CMV serostatus. A cluster of highly shared sequence variants was judged likely to be a technical artifact of the sequencing pipeline. Only TCR beta chains were sequenced in this cohort, and the absence of alpha or paired-chain data limited detectable features. Some IMGT-functional V segments, including TRBV6-2 and TRBV6-3, could not be distinguished by the 87-base-pair reads and were therefore excluded. Because counts were too low, under 20 rarely observed V segments, including chromosome 9 orphons, were left out of the earlier analysis of 587 of the donors. According to a later analysis, parvovirus B19, influenza, CMV and Epstein-Barr virus appeared linked to several top co-occurrence clusters.

On this clone: Its antigen is currently not known. There are no base qualities to consult, and no much larger clone falls within one base.

The protocol used for the library was the immunoSEQ multiplex PCR assay. For the multiplex PCR, a mixture combining 60 forward primers for TCR Vbeta segments and 13 reverse primers for TCR Jbeta segments was used. Amplification of the CDR3 region of rearranged TCR beta genes was performed with a multiplex PCR assay on genomic DNA. The amplified TCR beta libraries were sequenced on the Illumina HiSeq System as 87-base-pair reads. Per the authors' processing: A later analysis tallied around 87 million unique TCR beta chains across the approximately 670 repertoires, and some 10 million of those chains were shared by two or more donors. A nearest-neighbor algorithm error-corrected the raw reads and collapsed the reads into unique sequences, merging closely related sequences to remove PCR and sequencing errors. Alignment of CDR3 sequences to IMGT reference sequences was used to assign V, D and J gene segments. For a sequence to be retained, a match of at least six nucleotides to both a V gene segment and a J gene segment was required. A rearrangement was called productive if the CDR3 had no stop codons and remained in frame with V and J, and every other rearrangement was called non-productive. Following IMGT convention, CDR3 was defined as the stretch from the second conserved V-encoded cysteine to the conserved J-encoded phenylalanine. The earlier analysis of about 560 of the donors excluded any sequence lacking an unambiguous match to a single V gene segment. An earlier analysis of under 750 of the donors called V segments functional above 56.7% productive rearrangements and segregating when the between-donor standard deviation exceeded 5%. A statistical classification framework was built for diagnosing cytomegalovirus status from the catalog of TCR beta chain sequences. In a later analysis, TCR nucleotide sequences were compared against IMGT/GENE-DB human TR gene sequences so that V and J genes could be assigned. In a later analysis, CDR3 sequences and most-parsimonious VDJ recombination scenarios were assigned using the TCRdist pipeline. In a later analysis, every TCR beta chain was defined by the combination of its CDR3 amino acid sequence and its V-gene family, and reads without a unique V-gene family were dropped. As a way to deal with suspected cross-contamination and a sequencing artifact, a later analysis dropped hundreds of nucleotide sequences that were highly shared and had low generation probability. In a later analysis, a clonal expansion index was calculated for each public chain from normalized within-repertoire ranks of inferred template counts. In a later analysis, generation probabilities were computed using a VDJ recombination model fitted to out-of-frame rearrangements, and the results were checked against IGoR. A later analysis scored TCR-TCR, TCR-HLA and TCR-CMV co-occurrence with hypergeometric tests, applying a repertoire-size bias correction to TCR pairs. In a later analysis, false discovery rates were estimated by permuting HLA or CMV assignments 20 times. A later analysis grouped co-occurring TCRs with DBSCAN, adding TCRdist sequence similarity when clustering within HLA-allele-positive subsets. For co-occurrence clustering, repertoires with fewer than 30,000 or more than 120,000 public chains were excluded, along with roughly 5 repertoires with anomalous nucleotide sharing. This immuneACCESS table, as held by TCRdb, lists in-frame sequences with V and J called but not all clones. Of the missing ones, under half trace to an unresolved V gene in checked studies; the others have no known cause. From that table come the V and J calls and clone size; the DNA was used to work out D and trimming. The sample table lists 100,000 to 150,000 clones, 83% of them with a count of one. The top ten clones comprise around 3.5% of the sample.

V is clipped by 6 bases and J by 0 bases, and the sequence between their germline boundaries is 17 bases long. CDR1 is given as MDHEN and CDR2 as SYDVKM, both from the germline V gene. Counted from cysteine to phenylalanine, this CDR3 has 17 amino acids. Only the CDR3 DNA is retained, 51 bases long and in frame from the first base. The cohort consisted of 666 healthy bone marrow donors. All cohort members were sampled while nominally healthy, although unrecorded immune exposures were likely present. The donor was CMV seropositive and belonged to the group of about 290 seropositive cohort members. Each donor provided a peripheral blood sample, and peripheral blood mononuclear cells were used for TCR beta sequencing. Genomic DNA extraction from the blood cell samples was performed with the Qiagen DNeasy Blood Extraction Kit.

The rearranged chain carries TRBV28 and TRBJ1-4; the D gene remains uncertain. This sequence was found in a woman between 40 and 55 years old in good health and CMV-seropositive. The sequenced sample was PBMCs. The bases are TGTGCCAGCAGCCTGGGGAGGATCATAGCAACTAATGAAAAACTGTTTTTT. The resulting protein is CASSLGRIIATNEKLFF. The CDR3, completed at both ends by the reference TRBV28 and TRBJ1-4 genes, gives the full variable domain DVKVTQSSRYLVKRTGEKVFLECVQDMDHENMFWYRQDPGLGLRLIYFSYDVKMKEKGDIPEGYSVSREKKERFSLILESASTNQTSMYLCASSLGRIIATNEKLFFGSGTQLSVL.